The next 30 T cell receptor beta chains were all read from a single sample in a study of T cell repertoires in cytomegalovirus infection. TCRdb used MiXCR to reprocess the reads, holding one entry per CDR3 protein. The sample holds some 280,000 distinct CDR3 sequences, roughly 15% seen once. The sample was PBMCs. These receptors all stem from a human donor in good health (CMV status not recorded). Some clones in this sample may be carry-over from other donors' samples.

This clonotype was observed many times. This chain links TRBV7-3 with TRBJ2-3; possibly TRBD1 or TRBD2 for D (5 bases each). The CDR3 extends over 12 amino acids. The ends were cut back, 0 bases at V and 11 bases at J, with 9 bases in the middle. CDR1 and CDR2 from the germline V gene are SGHTA and FQGTGA. For the CDR3, the DNA is TGTGCCAGCAGCTTAACCGGGACCGTGCAGTATTTT. Its translation: CASSLTGTVQYF.

This clonotype was picked up one time. Being one base from a much bigger clone, this may be a read error. The rearrangement joins TRBV11-2 to TRBJ2-3; TRBD1 aligns across 9 bases. The CDR3 sequence is 16 residues long. Looked up from germline, CDR1 is SGHAT and CDR2 is FQNNGV. V lost 7 bases to trimming and J lost 7 bases; unmatched junction nucleotides: 15. CDR3 nucleotides: TGTGCCAGCACCGCTGTGAGACAGGGGGAGCTTAATACGCAGTATTTT. Residues: CASTAVRQGELNTQYF.

The chain uses TRBV20-1 and TRBJ1-2; maybe TRBD1 (6 bases). The germline V and J ends were trimmed by 5 bases and 3 bases, with 16 bases remaining between them. CDR1 is DFQATT, CDR2 SNEGSKA, per germline (reference sequence). This CDR3 region has 14 residues. This CDR3 reads CSAFTGAPDYGYTF. In DNA, the CDR3 is TGCAGTGCTTTTACGGGGGCGCCCGACTATGGCTACACCTTC.

This clonotype was observed a few times. V is TRBV20-1 and J is TRBJ2-2; tentative D call: TRBD2 (5 bases). The germline gives CDR1 DFQATT, CDR2 SNEGSKA (reference sequence). The V and J ends lost 0 bases and 0 bases respectively, with 11 bases between them. CDR3 length: 16 residues. In DNA, the CDR3 is TGCAGTGCTAGAGATAGCGACTACCCGAACACCGGGGAGCTGTTTTTT. Encoded protein: CSARDSDYPNTGELFF.

This chain connects TRBV18 to TRBJ2-7; weak D call: TRBD1 (5 bases). Deletions cut 3 bases from V and 5 bases from J, with 11 bases between. The CDR3 runs 13 residues. Germline V gene data show CDR1 as KGHSH and CDR2 as LQKENI. Here the CDR3 DNA reads TGTGCCAGCTCACCGGTAGGGGTGGACGAGCAGTACTTC. Translated, it gives CASSPVGVDEQYF.

This clonotype was picked up a small number of times. The V and J genes are TRBV5-1 and TRBJ2-7; 9 nucleotides line up with TRBD1. V gave up 6 bases and J gave up 2 bases; unmatched junction bases: 6. From germline, CDR1 is SGHRS and CDR2 YFSETQ. This CDR3 spans 14 amino acids. In DNA, the CDR3 is TGCGCCAGCACGCCGGGACAGGGACCCTACGAGCAGTACTTC. Protein: CASTPGQGPYEQYF.

In the case of this clonotype: Being one base from a much bigger clone, this may be a read error. This rearrangement joins TRBV12-3 or TRBV12-4 to TRBJ2-3; TRBD1 agrees at 8 bases. This CDR3 comprises 16 residues. V was pared by 10 bases and J by 6 bases, with 18 bases of the junction left unmatched. CDR3 DNA: TGTGCCACAAGGCCCTTGGTGACAGGGGTTATCGATACGCAGTATTTT. Its protein product is CATRPLVTGVIDTQYF.

This clonotype was recorded at least ten times. CDR3 amino acids: CASSSGLGVYEQYF. The CDR3 nucleotides are TGTGCCAGCAGCTCCGGGCTTGGCGTGTACGAGCAGTACTTC. V and J are TRBV7-6 and TRBJ2-7; D is unresolved. V was shortened by 4 bases and J by 4 bases, with 14 bases between the two germline ends. CDR3 length: 14 residues. CDR1 and CDR2 from the germline V gene are SGHVS and FNYEAQ.

This clonotype came up many times. CDR3 amino acids: CASSPQRTGNEKLFF. In DNA form, the CDR3 reads TGTGCCAGCAGCCCCCAACGGACAGGAAATGAAAAACTGTTTTTT. This chain joins TRBV7-9 and TRBJ1-4, with 7 bases fitting TRBD1. Germline lookup yields CDR1 SEHNR and CDR2 FQNEAQ (reference sequence). V was pared by 5 bases and J by 5 bases, with 8 bases of the junction left unmatched. There are 15 residues in the CDR3.

CDR3 amino acids: CSASSRDISYNEQFF. CDR3 nucleotide sequence: TGCAGTGCTAGCTCCCGGGACATCTCCTACAATGAGCAGTTCTTC. The J gene is TRBJ2-1, the V gene TRBV20-1; tentative D call: TRBD1 (6 bases). Trimming removed 3 bases at V and 0 bases at J, with 12 bases between. CDR3 length: 15 amino acids. CDR1 is DFQATT and CDR2 is SNEGSKA in the germline V gene (reference sequence).

This clonotype has a handful of counts. The chain employs TRBV20-1 and TRBJ1-1; TRBD1 aligns across 7 bases. V dropped 0 bases and J dropped 2; count of bases not matched to a gene: 6. The CDR3 loop spans 15 amino acids. Per germline, CDR1 DFQATT and CDR2 SNEGSKA (reference sequence). CDR3 in DNA: TGCAGTGCTAGAGATCGGAACAGGGGAAACACTGAAGCTTTCTTT. Protein product: CSARDRNRGNTEAFF.

This clonotype was seen only a few times. V and J are TRBV9 and TRBJ2-5, with 8 bases fitting TRBD2. CDR1 is SGDLS and CDR2 is YYNGEE in the germline V gene. The V and J ends lost 3 bases and 1 base, in that order; junction bases with no gene match: 8. The CDR3 contains 16 residues. CDR3 in amino acids: CASSARTSRGQETQYF. DNA for the CDR3: TGTGCCAGCAGCGCAAGGACTAGCCGGGGCCAAGAGACCCAGTACTTC. Complete variable domain (other parts from reference TRBV9 and TRBJ2-5): DSGVTQTPKHLITATGQRVTLRCSPRSGDLSVYWYQQSLDQGLQFLIQYYNGEERAKGNILERFSAQQFPDLHSELNLSSLELGDSALYFCASSARTSRGQETQYFGPGTRLLVL.

This chain uses TRBV29-1 with TRBJ2-3; maybe TRBD1 (6 bases). The germline V and J ends were trimmed by 6 bases and 2 bases, with 15 bases remaining between them. The CDR3 runs to 14 residues. CDR1 is SQVTM, CDR2 ANQGSEA, per germline. CDR3 region: CSVDAPGVTDTQYF. The CDR3 coding sequence is TGCAGCGTGGATGCTCCAGGGGTCACAGATACGCAGTATTTT.

This clonotype showed up many times. The chain has TRBV7-9 and TRBJ1-4; D not certain. The germline V gene encodes CDR1 SEHNR and CDR2 FQNEAQ (reference sequence). The CDR3 length is 16 residues. V was trimmed by 5 bases and J by 0 bases, leaving 13 bases between them. The CDR3 loop is CASSDQRETTNEKLFF. As DNA, the CDR3 is TGTGCCAGCAGCGACCAGAGGGAGACAACTAATGAAAAACTGTTTTTT.

This clonotype has more than one count but fewer than ten. This chain connects TRBV29-1 to TRBJ2-5, with a possible D match to TRBD1 (6 bases). Germline CDR1 and CDR2: SQVTM and ANQGSEA. V shed 6 bases and J shed 0 bases, with 11 bases lying between them. This CDR3 is 13 amino acids long. The CDR3 here is CSVAGQYQETQYF. Written as DNA, the CDR3 is TGCAGCGTGGCCGGACAGTACCAAGAGACCCAGTACTTC.

There are many counts of this clonotype. This chain connects TRBV9 to TRBJ2-1; no reliable D call. Germline loops: CDR1 SGDLS, CDR2 YYNGEE. There are 15 residues in the CDR3. Trimming removed 0 bases at V and 6 bases at J, with 13 bases between. DNA for the CDR3: TGTGCCAGCAGCGTAGATTGGGCCGCTGTCAATGAGCAGTTCTTC. It is translated as CASSVDWAAVNEQFF.

This clonotype appeared many times. The chain carries TRBV7-2 and TRBJ1-2, with 8 bases fitting TRBD1. The V and J ends lost 1 base and 8 bases, in that order; junction bases with no gene match: 6. This CDR3 is 14 amino acids long. Germline lookup yields CDR1 SGHTA and CDR2 FQGNSA. The CDR3 sequence: CASSLDPQGVGYTF. DNA for the CDR3: TGTGCCAGCAGCTTAGACCCACAGGGGGTGGGCTACACCTTC. The whole variable domain, remainder taken from reference TRBV7-2 and TRBJ1-2, is GAGVSQSPSNKVTEKGKDVELRCDPISGHTALYWYRQSLGQGLEFLIYFQGNSAPDKSGLPSDRFSAERTGGSVSTLTIQRTQQEDSAVYLCASSLDPQGVGYTFGSGTRLTVV.

This clonotype has only a few counts. The chain uses TRBV23-1 and TRBJ2-6; the match to TRBD1 covers 8 bases. TRBV23-1 is known as an ORF, though its function is uncertain. The CDR3 has 13 residues. CDR3 loop: CGQGMRGANVLTF. The CDR3 nucleotides read TGCGGACAGGGGATGCGGGGGGCCAACGTCCTGACTTTC.

This clonotype was observed at least ten times. The chain is built from TRBV11-3 and TRBJ2-3; D uncertain. Trimming took off 5 bases at V and 3 bases at J, with 9 bases between the two ends. Germline V gene lookup returns CDR1 SGHNT and CDR2 YENEEA. The CDR3 contains 13 residues. The DNA of the CDR3 is TGTGCCAGCAGCCCCATACAAACAGATACGCAGTATTTT. It encodes CASSPIQTDTQYF.

This clonotype was recorded at least ten times. V and J are TRBV6-2 or TRBV6-3 and TRBJ2-7, with 8 bases aligning to TRBD1. Germline CDR1 and CDR2: MNHEY and SVGEGT. V gave up 4 bases and J gave up 5 bases; unmatched junction bases: 7. There are 14 residues in the CDR3. The CDR3 is CASSSLDREDEQYF. The CDR3 DNA reads TGTGCCAGCAGTTCCCTGGACAGGGAGGACGAGCAGTACTTC.

V gene TRBV3-1 combines with J gene TRBJ1-1; unclear D gene. The length of the CDR3 is 15 residues. Deletions cut 4 bases from V and 0 bases from J, with 12 bases between. The germline V gene has CDR1 LGHDT and CDR2 YNNKEL (reference sequence). As DNA, the CDR3 is TGTGCCAGCAGCCCGCAGGTTGGGATGAACACTGAAGCTTTCTTT. Its protein product is CASSPQVGMNTEAFF.

The rearrangement joins TRBV6-2 or TRBV6-3 to TRBJ1-1, with no clear D. Germline CDR1 reads MNHEY; CDR2 reads SVGEGT. V shed 4 bases and J shed 1 base, with 10 bases lying between them. This CDR3 region has 14 residues. The CDR3 bases are TGTGCCAGCAGTTTTGGGCGAGAGAACACTGAAGCTTTCTTT. Its protein product is CASSFGRENTEAFF.

V and J are TRBV6-2 or TRBV6-3 and TRBJ1-3; 10 bases are shared with TRBD1. Germline V gene sequence: CDR1 MNHEY, CDR2 SVGEGT. CDR3 size: 16 residues. The V and J ends lost 2 bases and 2 bases, in that order; junction bases with no gene match: 3. Written as DNA, the CDR3 is TGTGCCAGCAGTTACGCGGGACAGGGGACTGGAAACACCATATATTTT. This gives the protein CASSYAGQGTGNTIYF.

This clonotype was counted a few times. The chain carries TRBV6-2 or TRBV6-3 and TRBJ2-5; D is ambiguous. Looked up from germline, CDR1 is MNHEY and CDR2 is SVGEGT. CDR3 length: 14 residues. V lost 0 bases and J lost 2, with 7 bases in between. CDR3 in DNA: TGTGCCAGCAGTTACTCGCTACAGCAAGAGACCCAGTACTTC. It codes for CASSYSLQQETQYF.

This rearrangement joins TRBV12-3 or TRBV12-4 to TRBJ2-3; tentative D call: TRBD2 (6 bases). V shed 3 bases and J shed 2 bases, with 9 bases lying between them. There are 14 residues in the CDR3. The CDR3 region is CASSLWTTTDTQYF. The CDR3 DNA is TGTGCCAGCAGTTTGTGGACTACCACAGATACGCAGTATTTT.

This clonotype was counted at least ten times. The rearrangement uses TRBV7-8 and TRBJ1-3; no clear D. The CDR3 is 16 residues long. Trimming shortened V by 5 bases and J by 3 bases, and 17 bases separated the two germline ends. Germline CDR1 reads SGHVS; CDR2 reads FQNEAQ. CDR3: CASSHRHSESGNTIYF. CDR3 DNA: TGTGCCAGCAGCCACAGACATTCGGAGAGTGGAAACACCATATATTTT.

The chain joins TRBV10-3 to TRBJ2-1; TRBD1 might be the D (6 bases). CDR3 length equals 13 residues. Trimming stripped 3 bases from V and 8 bases from J, with 11 bases between. Germline V gene lookup returns CDR1 ENHRY and CDR2 SYGVKD. The CDR3 nucleotides are TGTGCCATCAGTGACAGGGGCTGGGATGAGCAGTTCTTC. Its translation: CAISDRGWDEQFF.

This clonotype came up many times. This chain uses TRBV24-1 with TRBJ1-5; D is unresolved. In germline, CDR1 is KGHDR, CDR2 SFDVKD. CDR3 size: 14 residues. The V end was cut by 1 base, the J end by 1 base, with 4 bases between. CDR3 DNA: TGTGCCACCAGTGATTTCGGCAGCAATCAGCCCCAGCATTTT. Residues: CATSDFGSNQPQHF.

A note on this clonotype: Germline and junction disagree at one end, which may indicate a read error. This chain joins TRBV28 and TRBJ1-5, with TRBD1 matching 9 bases. CDR3 length: 14 residues. CDR1 and CDR2 from the germline V gene are MDHEN and SYDVKM. The CDR3 is CASSSGTGKQPHHF. The DNA of the CDR3 is TGTGCCAGCAGTTCTGGGACAGGGAAACAGCCCCATCATTTT.

The chain joins TRBV14 to TRBJ2-7, with 8 positions matching TRBD2. Per the germline V gene, CDR1 is SGHDN and CDR2 is FVKESK. V lost 7 bases, J lost 7 bases, and 18 bases stayed unmatched. The CDR3 runs 16 residues. The CDR3 bases are TGTGCCAGCATTTGGCGGGGGGCCACATGGACGTCGGAGCAGTACTTC. Residues: CASIWRGATWTSEQYF.